Each of the 12 T cell receptor beta chains below was sequenced from the same sample in a study of cytomegalovirus exposure and HLA in healthy donors. Both 60 Vbeta primers and 13 Jbeta primers went into the PCR. Profiled with immunoSEQ multiplex PCR; TCRdb holds only in-frame clones, not every one. The profile shows 170,000 or so clones, 70% to 75% of them singletons. Sequenced material: PBMCs. All receptors derive from a male donor in good health and CMV-seronegative.

The rearrangement joins TRBV7-3 to TRBJ1-1, with 8 bases lining up with TRBD1. The CDR3 spans 12 residues. Germline lookup yields CDR1 SGHTA and CDR2 FQGTGA. V lost 5 bases and J lost 8; bases outside the gene matches: 4. CDR3 sequence: CASSTGTGEAFF. CDR3 bases: TGTGCCAGCAGCACCGGGACAGGAGAAGCTTTCTTT.

This clone was detected only once. CDR3 sequence (DNA): TGCGCCAGCAGCCCAGGGCTGCGGGGCCACAGCAATCAGCCCCAGCATTTT. This codes for CASSPGLRGHSNQPQHF. This chain uses TRBV4-1 with TRBJ1-5; weak D call: TRBD1 (5 bases). This CDR3 spans 17 amino acids. The germline V and J ends were trimmed by 4 bases and 1 base, with 17 bases remaining between them. CDR1 and CDR2 from the germline V gene are MGHRA and YSYEKL.

Turning to this clone: Other DNA variants within this sample encode the same CDR3. The chain joins TRBV6-5 to TRBJ2-7, with 10 bases fitting TRBD2. The ends lost 0 bases at V and 4 bases at J; junction bases unmatched: 3. The length of the CDR3 is 15 residues. CDR1 and CDR2 (germline): MNHEY, SVGAGI. In DNA, the CDR3 is TGTGCCAGCAGTTACTCGTCTAGCGGGGGATACGAGCAGTACTTC. This translates into CASSYSSSGGYEQYF.

The V call is TRBV28, the J call TRBJ2-4; 7 positions agree with TRBD2. The CDR3 sequence is 17 residues long. Germline CDR1 and CDR2: MDHEN and SYDVKM. Trimming took 6 bases from V and 1 from J; bases not matched to a gene: 12. The CDR3 nucleotides are TGTGCCAGCAGCCGGGCGGGCGGGAGACCCGCCAAAAACATTCAGTACTTC. This gives the protein CASSRAGGRPAKNIQYF.

This clone was seen only a few times. This chain links TRBV9 with TRBJ1-3; 9 bases map to TRBD1. CDR1 is SGDLS and CDR2 is YYNGEE in the germline V gene. The ends lost 4 bases at V and 4 bases at J; junction bases unmatched: 3. The CDR3 spans 14 residues. The CDR3: CASSPGQGGNTIYF. The DNA of the CDR3 is TGTGCCAGCAGCCCGGGACAGGGAGGAAACACCATATATTTT.

The genes are TRBV29-1 and TRBJ2-3; 11 bases agree with TRBD2. The germline CDR1 and CDR2 sequences are SQVTM and ANQGSEA. After removal of 4 bases from V and 3 bases from J, the junction contained 9 bases not matched to a gene. The CDR3 runs to 16 residues. CDR3 bases: TGCAGCGTTGTTAGCGGGGGGGCCAAGGGGACAGATACGCAGTATTTT. Translated, it gives CSVVSGGAKGTDTQYF.

The gene calls are TRBV9 and TRBJ2-7; TRBD1 aligns across 10 bases. V dropped 3 bases and J dropped 6; count of bases not matched to a gene: 9. This CDR3 is 15 amino acids long. The germline CDR1 and CDR2 sequences are SGDLS and YYNGEE. The chain's CDR3 is CASSASGTGVTEQYF. The CDR3 DNA reads TGTGCCAGCAGCGCATCCGGGACAGGGGTAACCGAGCAGTACTTC.

This clone was seen only a few times. The rearrangement uses TRBV29-1 and TRBJ1-2, with 7 bases matching TRBD1. The CDR3 sequence is 13 residues long. Trimming at V came to 7 bases and at J to 8 bases, leaving 13 bases not matched to a gene. Germline CDR1 is SQVTM and CDR2 is ANQGSEA. The CDR3 spells CSATRAPRGGYTF. The DNA for the CDR3 is TGCAGCGCGACTAGGGCCCCCAGGGGGGGCTACACCTTC.

The chain has TRBV7-6 and TRBJ2-1; 10 positions agree with TRBD2. The junction had 6 bases not matched to a gene; V was cut back by 4 bases and J by 9 bases. The CDR3 covers 14 residues. CDR1 and CDR2 from the germline V gene are SGHVS and FNYEAQ. The chain's CDR3 is CASSWSGGASEQFF. CDR3 bases: TGTGCCAGCAGCTGGAGCGGGGGGGCCAGTGAGCAGTTCTTC.

The chain joins TRBV28 to TRBJ2-7; possibly TRBD2 for D (6 bases). The V end lost 10 bases, the J end lost 7 bases, and 26 bases lay between the germline ends. In germline, CDR1 is MDHEN, CDR2 SYDVKM. The CDR3 covers 15 residues. The CDR3 sequence is CATGLRPGLPQEQYF. CDR3 DNA sequence: TGTGCCACAGGCTTGCGTCCGGGACTCCCGCAGGAGCAGTACTTC.

About this clone itself: In the same sample, other DNA sequences code for this CDR3. The chain is built from TRBV6-5 and TRBJ1-4; D remains unclear. Germline V gene sequence: CDR1 MNHEY, CDR2 SVGAGI. The ends were cut back, 9 bases at V and 10 bases at J, with 21 bases in the middle. CDR3 length: 14 amino acids. In nucleotides, the CDR3 is TGTGCCAGTAGGCCCCTCGAGAGGGCAGCAAAACTGTTTTTT. This codes for CASRPLERAAKLFF.

V and J are TRBV9 and TRBJ1-5; a possible D gene is TRBD1 (5 bases). Germline loops: CDR1 SGDLS, CDR2 YYNGEE. CDR3 size: 19 residues. The V gene lost 3 bases and the J gene lost 1 base, with 23 bases spanning the gap. The CDR3, as DNA: TGTGCCAGCAGCGCTCCGGGACTAGGGACCTCAGCCAGCAATCAGCCCCAGCATTTT. Its protein product is CASSAPGLGTSASNQPQHF.